The next 22 T cell receptor beta chains were all read from a single sample in a study of response to subunit inactivated influenza vaccine. One entry per CDR3 protein results from TCRdb running MiXCR on the RT-PCR reads. The sample shows a few hundred thousand distinct CDR3 sequences, approximately 14% of them seen only once. This specimen consisted of PBMCs from blood, obtained 11 to 12 days after vaccination. The receptors were gathered from a man over 45 who received an inactivated influenza vaccine.

This clonotype was observed a handful of times. The chain recombines TRBV12-3 or TRBV12-4 with TRBJ1-1, with 9 bases fitting TRBD1. Trimming took 7 bases from V and 6 from J; bases not matched to a gene: 12. The CDR3 totals 15 residues. DNA for the CDR3: TGTGCCAGCAATTTGGGGACAGGGTGGAAATCTGAAGCTTTCTTT. Translation gives CASNLGTGWKSEAFF.

This clonotype was observed many times. The chain uses TRBV6-2 or TRBV6-3 and TRBJ2-5; no clear D. Trimming pared 5 bases from V and 4 bases from J, leaving 8 bases between. Germline V gene lookup returns CDR1 MNHEY and CDR2 SVGEGT. The CDR3 extends over 12 amino acids. The CDR3 DNA reads TGTGCCAGCAGTCCTTGGGGAGAGACCCAGTACTTC. This gives the protein CASSPWGETQYF.

There are a few counts of this clonotype. The chain recombines TRBV19 with TRBJ2-7, with D tentatively TRBD1 or TRBD2 (6 bases each). Germline V gene lookup returns CDR1 LNHDA and CDR2 SQIVND (reference sequence). Trimming removed 3 bases from V and 2 bases from J, with 14 bases in between. The CDR3 consists of 15 residues. The CDR3 nucleotides read TGTGCCAGTAGTATCCGGGGGCCCCTTACCTACGAGCAGTACTTC. Its translation: CASSIRGPLTYEQYF. The whole variable domain, remainder taken from reference TRBV19 and TRBJ2-7, is DGGITQSPKYLFRKEGQNVTLSCEQNLNHDAMYWYRQDPGQGLRLIYYSQIVNDFQKGDIAEGYSVSREKKESFPLTVTSAQKNPTAFYLCASSIRGPLTYEQYFGPGTRLTVT.

The chain combines TRBV21-1 with TRBJ1-2. TRBV21-1 counts as a pseudogene. CDR3 length: 10 amino acids. The chain's CDR3 is CASSKDAIHF. Here the CDR3 DNA reads TGTGCCAGCAGCAAAGACGCGATCCACTTC.

V gene TRBV7-9 combines with J gene TRBJ2-5; perhaps TRBD2 as D (5 bases). The CDR3 spans 15 residues. The germline V gene has CDR1 SEHNR and CDR2 FQNEAQ (reference sequence). With 5 bases removed from V and 3 bases from J, the gap between germline ends came to 16 bases. The CDR3 DNA reads TGTGCCAGCAGCACTAGTCCGTCGGTCAAAGAGACCCAGTACTTC. Protein: CASSTSPSVKETQYF.

The sample holds a few counts of this clonotype. V gene TRBV7-9 combines with J gene TRBJ1-2; 8 bases align to TRBD1. Trimming removed 1 base from V and 3 bases from J; junction bases left unmatched: 4. Looked up from germline, CDR1 is SEHNR and CDR2 is FQNEAQ (reference sequence). CDR3 size: 15 residues. The CDR3 region has the DNA TGTGCCAGCAGCTTAGGTCCAGGGGGCGACTATGGCTACACCTTC. Amino acid sequence: CASSLGPGGDYGYTF.

In its sample, this clonotype was seen a few times. The chain has TRBV20-1 and TRBJ2-7, with 7 bases aligning to TRBD1. This CDR3 is 14 amino acids long. The J segment lost 2 bases and the V segment lost 0 bases, leaving 4 bases of the junction unmatched. The germline V gene has CDR1 DFQATT and CDR2 SNEGSKA (reference sequence). Here the CDR3 reads CSARDGTGAYEQYF. The CDR3 DNA sequence: TGCAGTGCTAGAGATGGAACAGGGGCCTACGAGCAGTACTTC.

This clonotype has just a few counts. This chain uses TRBV28 with TRBJ2-2; 10 bases agree with TRBD1. Germline CDR1 reads MDHEN; CDR2 reads SYDVKM. V was clipped by 8 bases and J by 5 bases; unmatched bases: 5. The CDR3 contains 14 residues. CDR3 in amino acids: CASQDRGRTGELFF. In nucleotides, the CDR3 is TGTGCCAGCCAAGACAGGGGGCGGACCGGGGAGCTGTTTTTT.

The chain uses TRBV9 and TRBJ1-3, with TRBD1 matching 7 bases. Germline lookup yields CDR1 SGDLS and CDR2 YYNGEE. J lost 8 bases, V lost 4 bases, and 6 bases had no gene match. The CDR3 spans 13 residues. CDR3 nucleotide sequence: TGTGCCAGCAGCCGACAGGGTTCGGACACCATATATTTT. Translation: CASSRQGSDTIYF.

The chain joins TRBV7-9 to TRBJ1-1; unclear D gene. Germline lookup yields CDR1 SEHNR and CDR2 FQNEAQ (reference sequence). This CDR3 spans 14 amino acids. V dropped 1 base and J dropped 5 bases, with 11 bases sitting between them. The CDR3 nucleotides read TGTGCCAGCAGCTTAGGTGGGGTATATACTGAAGCTTTCTTT. Translating it yields CASSLGGVYTEAFF.

The chain joins TRBV6-2 or TRBV6-3 to TRBJ2-7; D gene unclear. The ends were cut back, 7 bases at V and 3 bases at J, with 19 bases in the middle. The germline V gene has CDR1 MNHEY and CDR2 SVGEGT. This CDR3 is built from 15 residues. The CDR3 sequence: CASKERLSINYEQYF. DNA for the CDR3: TGTGCCAGCAAGGAGAGGCTCTCCATTAACTACGAGCAGTACTTC.

This clonotype was recorded a few times. This chain connects TRBV14 to TRBJ2-1, with TRBD2 matching 11 bases. Per the germline V gene, CDR1 is SGHDN and CDR2 is FVKESK. The J segment lost 13 bases and the V segment lost 4 bases, leaving 9 bases of the junction unmatched. The CDR3 covers 14 residues. In nucleotides, the CDR3 is TGTGCCAGCAGCCTTCTTCTAGCGGGGGGCGATCAGTTCTTC. This gives the protein CASSLLLAGGDQFF.

This clonotype was picked up a small number of times. The chain is built from TRBV20-1 and TRBJ1-5; 8 positions agree with TRBD1. Germline V lookup: CDR1 DFQATT, CDR2 SNEGSKA (reference sequence). This CDR3 region has 14 residues. Unmatched junction bases numbered 2, after V lost 2 bases and J lost 2 bases. CDR3: CSARQGAGNQPQHF. The CDR3 DNA follows: TGCAGTGCTAGACAGGGGGCAGGCAATCAGCCCCAGCATTTT.

The chain joins TRBV2 to TRBJ2-7, with 8 nucleotides matching TRBD1. This CDR3 spans 14 amino acids. CDR1 and CDR2 from the germline V gene are SNHLY and FYNNEI. Trimming at V came to 7 bases and at J to 2 bases, leaving 7 bases not matched to a gene. CDR3 residues: CASKPWDRTYEQYF. Written as DNA, the CDR3 is TGTGCCAGCAAACCCTGGGACAGGACCTACGAGCAGTACTTC.

The sample holds many counts of this clonotype. The genes are TRBV6-2 or TRBV6-3 and TRBJ1-1; 7 bases match TRBD1. V lost 6 bases to trimming and J lost 11 bases; unmatched junction nucleotides: 9. The CDR3 sequence is 12 residues long. Germline V gene lookup returns CDR1 MNHEY and CDR2 SVGEGT. The CDR3 region has the DNA TGTGCCAGCAGGCCGGACAGGAGACACGCTTTCTTT. Its protein product is CASRPDRRHAFF.

The chain links TRBV6-2 or TRBV6-3 to TRBJ2-6; 8 bases line up with TRBD1. CDR1 and CDR2 from the germline V gene are MNHEY and SVGEGT. CDR3 length equals 15 residues. V trimming: 5 bases; J trimming: 2 bases; junction bases outside the gene matches: 2. This chain's CDR3 is CASSPQGAGANVLTF. The CDR3 DNA is TGTGCCAGCAGTCCACAGGGGGCTGGGGCCAACGTCCTGACTTTC.

This clonotype has a handful of counts. V usage is TRBV20-1 and J usage is TRBJ2-3; perhaps TRBD1 as D (5 bases). V dropped 0 bases and J dropped 2 bases, with 9 bases sitting between them. The V gene's germline CDR1 is DFQATT and CDR2 SNEGSKA (reference sequence). CDR3 length equals 14 residues. The CDR3: CSARDQGNTDTQYF. The CDR3 DNA sequence: TGCAGTGCTAGAGATCAGGGCAACACAGATACGCAGTATTTT.

V is TRBV5-6 and J is TRBJ2-5; D ambiguous. Looked up from germline, CDR1 is SGHDT and CDR2 is YYEEEE. The CDR3 covers 15 residues. V was clipped by 3 bases and J by 0 bases, with 12 bases between them. CDR3 sequence (DNA): TGTGCCAGCAGCTCTTTCGAACTTAACCAAGAGACCCAGTACTTC. Translated: CASSSFELNQETQYF.

The V gene is TRBV20-1, the J gene TRBJ2-3, with 9 bases aligning to TRBD2. V gave up 2 bases and J gave up 3 bases; unmatched junction bases: 6. From germline, CDR1 is DFQATT and CDR2 SNEGSKA (reference sequence). The CDR3 loop spans 15 amino acids. CDR3 sequence (DNA): TGCAGTGCTAGATCATCTAGCGGGATAACAGATACGCAGTATTTT. It encodes CSARSSSGITDTQYF.

This clonotype was seen a single time. The chain uses TRBV4-1 and TRBJ1-1; the D gene is possibly TRBD1 (5 bases). Trimming took 7 bases from V and 4 from J, leaving 16 bases between them. Germline-derived CDR1 and CDR2 are MGHRA and YSYEKL. CDR3 size: 14 residues. CDR3 nucleotide sequence: TGCGCCAGCACGAGAAGTCGGGGGAGCACTGAAGCTTTCTTT. Its translation: CASTRSRGSTEAFF.

V and J are TRBV25-1 and TRBJ2-2, with D possibly being TRBD2 (5 bases). V was shortened by 2 bases and J by 4 bases, with 14 bases between the two germline ends. The CDR3 covers 16 residues. CDR1 MGHDK and CDR2 SYGVNS come from the germline V gene. Written as DNA, the CDR3 is TGTGCCAGCAGTGAAGTATGGGGAAGCGGCACCGGGGAGCTGTTTTTT. Encoded protein: CASSEVWGSGTGELFF.

Many counts were recorded for this clonotype. The V gene is TRBV12-3 or TRBV12-4, the J gene TRBJ2-3, with D possibly matching TRBD1 (5 bases). Deletions cut 7 bases from V and 0 bases from J, with 11 bases between. The CDR3 extends over 14 amino acids. The CDR3 spells CASTWTHSTDTQYF. The CDR3 DNA sequence: TGTGCCAGCACCTGGACACACAGCACAGATACGCAGTATTTT.